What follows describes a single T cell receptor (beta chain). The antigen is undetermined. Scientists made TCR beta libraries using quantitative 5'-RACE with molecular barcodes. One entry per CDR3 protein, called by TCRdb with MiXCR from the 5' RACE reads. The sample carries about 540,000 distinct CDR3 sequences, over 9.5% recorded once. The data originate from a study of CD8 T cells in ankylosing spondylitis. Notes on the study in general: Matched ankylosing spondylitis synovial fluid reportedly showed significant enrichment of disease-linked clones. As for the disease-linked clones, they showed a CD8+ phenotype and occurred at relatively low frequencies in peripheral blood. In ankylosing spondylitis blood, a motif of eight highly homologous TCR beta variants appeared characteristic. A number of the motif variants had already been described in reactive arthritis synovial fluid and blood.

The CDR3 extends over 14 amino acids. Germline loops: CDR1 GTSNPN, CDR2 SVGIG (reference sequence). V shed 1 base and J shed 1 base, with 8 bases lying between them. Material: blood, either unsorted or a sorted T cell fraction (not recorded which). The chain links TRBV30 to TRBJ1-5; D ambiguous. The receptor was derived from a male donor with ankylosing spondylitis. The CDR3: CAWSGGRSNQPQHF. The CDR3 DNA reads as TGTGCCTGGAGTGGAGGGAGGAGCAATCAGCCCCAGCATTTT.